This T cell receptor (beta chain) was captured in a study of technical replicates of blood from a handful of donors. Assay used: immunoSEQ multiplex PCR; TCRdb lists only in-frame clones, some missing. The profile covers 70,000 to 85,000 clones, with around 95% appearing a single time and 0.24% taken by the ten largest. Remarks on this clone: The junction differs from germline at one of its ends, possibly a read error.

The source is a human donor in good health. Sequenced: T cells isolated from PBMCs.

CDR3 nucleotide sequence: TGTGCCAGCTCAACTTCCGGGACTATATCCTTC. This codes for CASSTSGTISF. The chain carries TRBV28 and TRBJ2-7; 7 positions match TRBD2. Germline V gene data show CDR1 as MDHEN and CDR2 as SYDVKM. The CDR3 is 11 amino acids. The entire variable domain, with the rest obtained from reference TRBV28 and TRBJ2-7, is as follows: DVKVTQSSRYLVKRTGEKVFLECVQDMDHENMFWYRQDPGLGLRLIYFSYDVKMKEKGDIPEGYSVSREKKERFSLILESASTNQTSMYLCASSTSGTISFGPGTRLTVT.